These T cell receptor beta chains were read from a single sample in a study of blood T cell repertoires in COVID-19. Sequenced by immunoSEQ multiplex PCR; TCRdb stores in-frame clones only, minus some. This sample yields some 350,000 clones, of which under 95% are seen a single time; 2.5% to 4% belongs to the top ten. The sequenced sample consisted of peripheral blood. These receptors all come from a young woman who had recovered from COVID-19. The CDR3 runs from the conserved cysteine through the conserved F or W. Each record gives: D gene, V gene, clone size, J gene, CDR3 DNA, CDR3 protein. D genes are given only for firm matches. Expanded clones are given a class, and other clones once, few, many or no size at all.

>.|TRBV14|.|TRBJ1-6
TGTGCCAGCAGCCAAGGGATCTCGGGTTCACCCCTCCACTTT
CASSQGISGSPLHF
>.|TRBV4-3|few|TRBJ1-4
TGCGCCAGCAGCCAACTCGTCGCCAGACTAAATGAAAAACTGTTTTTT
CASSQLVARLNEKLFF
>.|TRBV27|.|TRBJ1-1
TGTGCCAGCAGTTTATCGGCTGCTTCGAACACTGAAGCTTTCTTT
CASSLSAASNTEAFF
>.|TRBV18|.|TRBJ1-1
TGTGCCAGCTCATACGACGGGATTGAAGCTTTCTTT
CASSYDGIEAFF
>.|TRBV21-1|.|TRBJ2-1
TGTGCCAGCAGCAAAGTAACGTTGGAGGGACAGGGGCTCAATGAGCAGTTCTTC
CASSKVTLEGQGLNEQFF
>TRBD1|TRBV5-1|.|TRBJ1-1
TGCGCCAGCAGCGGGAGGGGACAGGGCAGAGGCACTGAAGCTTTCTTT
CASSGRGQGRGTEAFF
>.|TRBV19|once|TRBJ2-2
TGTGCCAGTAGTATCCGGGGGGCAACCGGGGAGCTGTTTTTT
CASSIRGATGELFF
>.|TRBV6-5|.|TRBJ1-1
TGTGCCAGCAGCCAAAGGGGGACCCTGGGCACTGAAGCTTTCTTT
CASSQRGTLGTEAFF
>.|TRBV15|.|TRBJ1-4
TGTGCCACCAGCAGGGGGGGGACTAATGAAAAACTGTTTTTT
CATSRGGTNEKLFF
>.|TRBV7-9|.|TRBJ2-2
TGTGCCAGCAGCCGAGAGCCCCCCCGCACCCGGGAGCTGTTTTTT
CASSREPPRTRELFF
>.|TRBV5-4|.|TRBJ1-2
TGTGCCAGCAGCCCCGGAGCAGGGGATTGGAGCTATGGCTACACCTTC
CASSPGAGDWSYGYTF
>.|TRBV5-1|.|TRBJ1-1
TGCGCCAGCAGCGACAGGTCGAGGGGTACTGAAGCTTTCTTT
CASSDRSRGTEAFF
>.|TRBV7-2|.|TRBJ2-5
TGTGCCAGCAGCGCCAGACACAGTAGTCCGGGGGCCCAGTACTTC
CASSARHSSPGAQYF
>.|TRBV2|.|TRBJ1-5
TGTGCCAGCAGTTGGACAGCCGGCAATCAGCCCCAGCATTTT
CASSWTAGNQPQHF
>.|TRBV28|.|TRBJ1-2
TGTGCCAGCAGCTACCAAGACAGATACTATGGCTACACCTTC
CASSYQDRYYGYTF
>TRBD2|TRBV10-2|.|TRBJ2-5
TGCGCCAGCAGTCTACTAGCGGGATTTCAAGAGACCCAGTACTTC
CASSLLAGFQETQYF
>TRBD2|TRBV11-3|.|TRBJ2-2
TGTGCCAGCAGCTACATAGCGGGAGTTGCTCCCGGGGAGCTGTTTTTT
CASSYIAGVAPGELFF
>.|TRBV7-9|once|TRBJ2-6
TGTGCCAGCAGCGCCAGGGGGACTGCTGGGGCCAACGTCCTGACTTTC
CASSARGTAGANVLTF
>.|TRBV6-5|once|TRBJ2-4
TGTGCCAGCAACATCGGGGCCAAAAACATTCAGTACTTC
CASNIGAKNIQYF
>TRBD2|TRBV5-8|.|TRBJ2-5
TGTGCCAGCAGCTTGGGTGGAGCGGGAGGGATCGAGACCCAGTACTTC
CASSLGGAGGIETQYF
>.|TRBV7-2|.|TRBJ1-2
TGTGCCAGCAGCTCCCACAGCTATGGCTACACCTTC
CASSSHSYGYTF
>.|TRBV6-5|.|TRBJ1-1
TGTGCCAGCGGAAGACAGCTGAACACTGAAGCTTTCTTT
CASGRQLNTEAFF
>.|TRBV7-2|.|TRBJ2-1
TGTGCCAGCAGCCCCTCCTCAGGGTACTCCTACAATGAGCAGTTCTTC
CASSPSSGYSYNEQFF
>TRBD2|TRBV27|.|TRBJ2-5
TGTGCCAGCAGGGTTCTAGCGGGAGGTGCAGAGACCCAGTACTTC
CASRVLAGGAETQYF
>TRBD1|TRBV18|.|TRBJ2-5
TGTGCCAGCTCAGAAGACAGGGGGCAAGAGACCCAGTACTTC
CASSEDRGQETQYF
>TRBD2|TRBV3-1/TRBV3-2|.|TRBJ2-5
TGTGCCAGCAGCCAACCTCCCGGGGGGGCAGGTAGGCCTCAAGAGACCCAGTACTTC
CASSQPPGGAGRPQETQYF
>TRBD2|TRBV6-5|few|TRBJ2-1
TGTGCCAGCAGTAAGGGGACTATTCTATACAATGAGCAGTTCTTC
CASSKGTILYNEQFF
>TRBD2|TRBV5-4|.|TRBJ2-3
TGTGCCAGCAGCTTGGTGACTAGCGCCACAGATACGCAGTATTTT
CASSLVTSATDTQYF
>TRBD2|TRBV7-8|.|TRBJ2-1
TGTGCCAGCAGCTTAGTAGCGACTAGCATCAATGAGCAGTTCTTC
CASSLVATSINEQFF
>TRBD2|TRBV30|.|TRBJ2-1
TGTGCCTGGAAATTTGCGGGAGGTCCCAAGCAGTTCTTC
CAWKFAGGPKQFF
>.|TRBV15|.|TRBJ1-4
TGTGCCACCAGCAGAGACAGGGGTCTAGGGGAAAAACTGTTTTTT
CATSRDRGLGEKLFF